A single sample is the source of the 7 T cell receptor beta chains below, sequenced in a study of blood T cells in healthy people across ages. It was with a sample-barcoded 5' primer and a J-beta primer mix that a second PCR of about 7 to 12 cycles was run. TCRdb re-derived calls from the 5' RACE reads in MiXCR, one entry per CDR3 protein. This table holds approximately 2,000,000 distinct CDR3 sequences, 35% to 50% found once. Sequenced input: blood. The receptors were gathered from a human donor in good health.

This clonotype has more than one count but fewer than ten. V is TRBV7-6 and J is TRBJ1-1, with D perhaps TRBD1 (5 bases). CDR3 length equals 14 residues. The germline V gene has CDR1 SGHVS and CDR2 FNYEAQ. V was trimmed by 2 bases and J by 1 base, leaving 8 bases between them. The CDR3 here is CASSLRGKNTEAFF. The CDR3 coding sequence is TGTGCCAGCAGCTTAAGGGGAAAGAACACTGAAGCTTTCTTT.

This chain joins TRBV20-1 and TRBJ1-1; 8 nucleotides align to TRBD1. V lost 3 bases, J lost 1 base, and 7 bases stayed unmatched. The germline gives CDR1 DFQATT, CDR2 SNEGSKA (reference sequence). This CDR3 is 15 amino acids long. CDR3: CSASLAGTGNTEAFF. The DNA of the CDR3 is TGCAGTGCTAGTCTCGCCGGGACAGGGAACACTGAAGCTTTCTTT.

This clonotype was counted many times. The V gene is TRBV7-6, the J gene TRBJ2-3; D may be TRBD1 or TRBD2 (6 bases each). This CDR3 region has 12 residues. Between the trimmed V and J ends, which lost 5 bases and 10 bases, there was a span of 13 bases. Germline values: CDR1 SGHVS, CDR2 FNYEAQ. The CDR3 DNA reads TGTGCCAGCAGCGTTTCAGGGGAGGCGCAGTATTTT. Translation gives CASSVSGEAQYF.

There are a few counts of this clonotype. The V gene is TRBV10-3, the J gene TRBJ2-7; 7 bases fit TRBD2. Trimming removed 2 bases from V and 5 bases from J; junction bases left unmatched: 9. The CDR3 is made up of 15 amino acids. Per germline, CDR1 ENHRY and CDR2 SYGVKD. CDR3 nucleotides: TGTGCCATCAGTGAGGGTGGGGAGGGGATCCACGAGCAGTACTTC. Encoded protein: CAISEGGEGIHEQYF.

The rearrangement joins TRBV12-3 or TRBV12-4 to TRBJ2-7; possible D gene TRBD1, 5 bases. This CDR3 spans 14 amino acids. V was trimmed by 3 bases and J by 5 bases, leaving 14 bases between them. CDR3 in DNA: TGTGCCAGCAGTTTCTCCCTAGGGGCAGACGAGCAGTACTTC. It is translated as CASSFSLGADEQYF.

The chain has TRBV29-1 and TRBJ1-1, with 7 bases lining up with TRBD1. The CDR3 loop spans 13 amino acids. Per germline, CDR1 SQVTM and CDR2 ANQGSEA. Germline trimming cut 3 bases from V and 5 bases from J; bases unmatched to any gene: 6. The CDR3 spells CSVDLQGDTEAFF. The CDR3 bases are TGCAGCGTTGATCTCCAGGGGGATACTGAAGCTTTCTTT. Together with reference TRBV29-1 and TRBJ1-1, the CDR3 gives the full variable domain: SAVISQKPSRDICQRGTSLTIQCQVDSQVTMMFWYRQQPGQSLTLIATANQGSEATYESGFVIDKFPISRPNLTFSTLTVSNMSPEDSSIYLCSVDLQGDTEAFFGQGTRLTVV.

The chain carries TRBV6-2 or TRBV6-3 and TRBJ2-1, with 8 bases aligning to TRBD2. The V segment lost 2 bases and the J segment 5 bases; nucleotides outside the gene matches: 5. There are 15 residues in the CDR3. Germline loops: CDR1 MNHEY, CDR2 SVGEGT. CDR3 bases: TGTGCCAGCAGTTACCGGGGGGGCAGTCACAATGAGCAGTTCTTC. Translated: CASSYRGGSHNEQFF.